The present entry profiles one TCR beta chain with its context. The sample originates from a study of blood T cell repertoires in COVID-19. Study information: Nucleic acid was either cDNA or gDNA, and it came from T cells, B-cell-depleted T cells, or PBMCs.

The CDR3 consists of 14 residues. V dropped 7 bases and J dropped 4 bases, with 14 bases sitting between them. Germline V gives CDR1 MNHEY, CDR2 SMNVEV (reference sequence). Generated by immunoSEQ multiplex PCR, the TCRdb table keeps only in-frame clones and is missing some. The repertoire holds some 700,000 clones, with 80% to 90% as singletons. The sequencing input was peripheral blood. The sequence came from a young woman with acute or convalescent COVID-19. The chain carries TRBV27 and TRBJ1-5; D is undetermined. The CDR3 sequence: CASNPGFPNQPQHF. The CDR3 coding sequence is TGTGCCAGCAACCCCGGGTTCCCAAATCAGCCCCAGCATTTT.